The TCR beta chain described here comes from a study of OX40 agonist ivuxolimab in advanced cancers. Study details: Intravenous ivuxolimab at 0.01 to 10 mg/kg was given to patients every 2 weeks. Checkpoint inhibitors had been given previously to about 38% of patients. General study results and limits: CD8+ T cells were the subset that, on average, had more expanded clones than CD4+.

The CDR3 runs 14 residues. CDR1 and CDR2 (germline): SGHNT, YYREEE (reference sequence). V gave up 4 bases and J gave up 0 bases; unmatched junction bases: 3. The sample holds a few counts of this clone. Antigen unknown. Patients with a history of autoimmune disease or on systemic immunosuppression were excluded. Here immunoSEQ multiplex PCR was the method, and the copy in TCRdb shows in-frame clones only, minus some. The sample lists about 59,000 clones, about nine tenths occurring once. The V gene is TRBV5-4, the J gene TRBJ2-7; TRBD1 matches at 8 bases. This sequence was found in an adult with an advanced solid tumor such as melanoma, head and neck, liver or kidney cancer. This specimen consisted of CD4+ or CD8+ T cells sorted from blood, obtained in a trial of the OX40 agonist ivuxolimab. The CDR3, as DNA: TGTGCCAGCAGCCGGACAGGGAGCTCCTACGAGCAGTACTTC. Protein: CASSRTGSSYEQYF.